The next 18 T cell receptor beta chains were all read from a single sample in a study of T cells in women clearing cervical HPV infection. Generated by immunoSEQ multiplex PCR, the TCRdb table keeps only in-frame clones and is missing some. The clone table shows some 40,000 clones, with the ten largest holding roughly 6.8%. The sequenced sample consisted of blood buffy coat. The receptors here all came from a woman aged 18-70 years with a cervical HPV16 infection that either progressed to CIN3+ or cleared (not recorded which).

About this clone itself: The read stops 3 residues short of the end of the CDR3; the missing end is completed from the germline J gene. The rearrangement uses TRBV7-3 and TRBJ2-3, with D hard to call. Trimming took off 2 bases at V and 4 bases at J, with 13 bases between the two ends. The CDR3 is 15 residues long. Per germline, CDR1 SGHTA and CDR2 FQGTGA. Incomplete CDR3 DNA: TGTGCCAGCAGCTTAGGCGGCGGTTCTGCAGATACG. Translation: CASSLGGGSADT. The whole CDR3 region reads CASSLGGGSADTQYF.

With regard to this clone: The CDR3 end lies 3 residues beyond the end of the read and is filled in from the germline J gene. The chain combines TRBV13 with TRBJ2-7; 10 bases fit TRBD1. The V gene end was trimmed by 5 bases and the J gene end by 3 bases; junction bases not matched to a gene: 7. Germline CDR1 and CDR2: PRHDT and FYEKMQ (reference sequence). This CDR3 is 15 amino acids long. CDR3 region: CASSTMDRGYYEQYF. CDR3 DNA (partial): TGTGCCAGCAGCACCATGGACAGGGGGTACTACGAG.

As concerns this clone: The read halts 3 residues ahead of the CDR3 end, with the missing end drawn from the germline J gene. The genes are TRBV20-1 and TRBJ2-5, with D tentatively TRBD2 (6 bases). The V end was cut by 6 bases, the J end by 5 bases, with 19 bases between. The length of the CDR3 is 14 residues. Germline V gene sequence: CDR1 DFQATT, CDR2 SNEGSKA (reference sequence). The DNA read from the CDR3 is TGCAGTGCCCACCGGACTACCCCGGGGGAGACC. This codes for CSAHRTTPGET. The entire CDR3 protein is CSAHRTTPGETQYF.

Regarding this clone: The sequence runs out 3 residues before the end of the CDR3; the remainder is reconstructed from the germline J gene. V and J are TRBV20-1 and TRBJ2-2, with D possibly being TRBD2 (7 bases). CDR1 DFQATT and CDR2 SNEGSKA come from the germline V gene (reference sequence). Trimming took off 5 bases at V and 3 bases at J, with 13 bases between the two ends. The CDR3 runs to 14 residues. CDR3 sequence: CSAPRGGDTGELFF. CDR3 bases read: TGCAGTGCTCCTAGGGGGGGGGACACCGGGGAG.

A remark on this clone: The CDR3 extends 3 residues past the end of the read, so its final part is completed from the germline J gene. The gene calls are TRBV30 and TRBJ1-1; D gene uncertain. The CDR3 loop spans 13 amino acids. Germline V gene sequence: CDR1 GTSNPN, CDR2 SVGIG (reference sequence). The CDR3 protein is CAWSVLGGTGAFF. The sequenced CDR3 bases are TGTGCCTGGAGTGTGTTGGGTGGAACCGGG.

As regards this clone: The sequenced fragment ends 3 residues before the CDR3 boundary, so the rest is inferred from the germline J gene. The chain has TRBV5-1 and TRBJ2-1, with D perhaps matching TRBD1 (6 bases). The germline CDR1 and CDR2 sequences are SGHRS and YFSETQ. The CDR3 is 13 residues long. V lost 4 bases to trimming and J lost 8 bases, with 13 bases between them. CDR3 DNA (partial): TGCGCCAGCAGCATCTTACAGGGATATGAG. Translation gives CASSILQGYE. The whole CDR3 sequence reads CASSILQGYEQFF.

About this clone: The read gets to within 3 residues of the CDR3 end, and the germline J gene fills in the rest. This rearrangement joins TRBV5-1 to TRBJ2-3; no definite D call. The ends were cut back, 4 bases at V and 0 bases at J, with 12 bases in the middle. Germline-derived CDR1 and CDR2 are SGHRS and YFSETQ. The CDR3 runs to 15 residues. CDR3 bases read: TGCGCCAGCAGCCCGTCCCCTTCTAGCACAGATACG. Protein sequence: CASSPSPSSTDT. The whole CDR3 sequence reads CASSPSPSSTDTQYF.

Concerning this clone itself: The CDR3 end falls 3 residues outside the read, so it is completed with the germline J gene. The rearrangement uses TRBV4-2 and TRBJ2-7; 8 nucleotides align to TRBD2. Germline CDR1 reads LGHNA; CDR2 reads YNFKEQ. The CDR3 runs to 16 residues. V was clipped by 2 bases and J by 2 bases; unmatched bases: 8. The part of the CDR3 DNA that was read is TGTGCCAGCAGCCAATCCCCTAGCGGGTCTACCTACGAG. The encoded protein is CASSQSPSGSTYE. The complete CDR3 sequence is CASSQSPSGSTYEQYF.

Note on this clone: The read halts 3 residues ahead of the CDR3 end, with the missing end drawn from the germline J gene. The genes are TRBV30 and TRBJ2-1; 8 positions match TRBD1. V dropped 5 bases and J dropped 2; count of bases not matched to a gene: 5. This CDR3 comprises 14 residues. Germline V lookup: CDR1 GTSNPN, CDR2 SVGIG (reference sequence). This CDR3 reads CAWETGGTYNEQFF. The CDR3 DNA, read in part, is TGTGCCTGGGAAACAGGGGGGACCTACAATGAG.

Comment on this clone: Coverage ceases 3 residues before the CDR3 finishes, and the germline J gene fills in the end. V usage is TRBV27 and J usage is TRBJ1-5; possibly TRBD1 for D (6 bases). V dropped 0 bases and J dropped 8 bases, with 17 bases sitting between them. CDR1 is MNHEY, CDR2 SMNVEV, per germline (reference sequence). The CDR3 contains 16 residues. Here the CDR3 reads CASSLSQTGPKEPQHF. CDR3 DNA (partial): TGTGCCAGCAGTTTATCGCAGACAGGCCCTAAGGAGCCC.

The part of the CDR3 DNA that was read is TGTGCTAGTGGAAACCGGGGGGGCCTGAACGAG. It translates to CASGNRGGLNE. The full CDR3 is CASGNRGGLNEQYF. The chain combines TRBV12-5 with TRBJ2-7, with 8 positions matching TRBD2. Read sequence stops 3 residues before the CDR3 end, and the germline J gene provides the missing end. In germline, CDR1 is LGHNT, CDR2 FRNRAP. The length of the CDR3 is 14 residues. With 6 bases clipped from V and 5 bases from J, the junction kept 9 bases outside the gene matches. The full variable domain, rest sourced from reference TRBV12-5 and TRBJ2-7, is DARVTQTPRHKVTEMGQEVTMRCQPILGHNTVFWYRQTMMQGLELLAYFRNRAPLDDSGMPKDRFSAEMPDATLATLKIQPSEPRDSAVYFCASGNRGGLNEQYFGPGTRLTVT.

As to this clone: The sequenced fragment ends 3 residues before the CDR3 boundary, so the rest is inferred from the germline J gene. V usage is TRBV7-2 and J usage is TRBJ2-3; tentative D call: TRBD2 (6 bases). The CDR3 runs to 14 residues. The V and J ends lost 1 base and 5 bases respectively, with 10 bases between them. Germline V gives CDR1 SGHTA, CDR2 FQGNSA. CDR3 bases read: TGTGCCAGCAGCTTAGAACTAGCCCAAGATACG. Translation: CASSLELAQDT. The whole CDR3 reads CASSLELAQDTQYF.

Of note for this clone: With the read ending 3 residues before the CDR3 end, the germline J gene is used to fill in that end. The V gene is TRBV14, the J gene TRBJ2-1; D could derive from TRBD1 or TRBD2 (5 bases each). The CDR3 has 16 residues. CDR1 is SGHDN and CDR2 is FVKESK in the germline V gene. V lost 0 bases to trimming and J lost 8 bases, with 17 bases between them. The CDR3 region is CASSQEGAGRRHEQFF. The DNA read from the CDR3 is TGTGCCAGCAGCCAAGAAGGGGCAGGGCGGAGGCATGAG.

Turning to this clone: The read is 3 residues too short to cover the CDR3 end, so that end is filled in from the germline J gene. This chain connects TRBV5-1 to TRBJ2-5; 7 bases are a match to TRBD2. The V gene's germline CDR1 is SGHRS and CDR2 YFSETQ. The CDR3 covers 15 residues. Unmatched junction bases numbered 5, after V lost 0 bases and J lost 3 bases. The DNA read from the CDR3 is TGCGCCAGCAGCTTGGTGGGGACTACTGAAGAGACC. It codes for CASSLVGTTEET. The full CDR3 is CASSLVGTTEETQYF.

Of note for this clone: Read data end 3 residues before the CDR3 end; the end is taken from the germline J gene. In the same sample, other DNA sequences code for this CDR3. The rearrangement joins TRBV2 to TRBJ2-2; 12 nucleotides line up with TRBD2. With V trimmed by 6 bases and J by 1 base, 0 bases remained unmatched. In germline, CDR1 is SNHLY, CDR2 FYNNEI. This CDR3 has 15 residues. The CDR3 DNA, read in part, is TGTGCCAGCAGGGGACTAGCGGGGAACACCGGGGAG. Amino acids: CASRGLAGNTGE. From start to end, the CDR3 is CASRGLAGNTGELFF.

In the case of this clone: Read data end 3 residues before the CDR3 end; the end is taken from the germline J gene. The rearrangement uses TRBV7-2 and TRBJ1-6; 8 bases are a match to TRBD1. Germline assignment: CDR1 SGHTA and CDR2 FQGNSA. The trim removed 2 bases at V and 9 bases at J, leaving 6 bases unmatched. The CDR3 has 15 amino acids. The CDR3 sequence: CASSLSRQGASPLHF. The DNA read from the CDR3 is TGTGCCAGCAGCTTAAGTCGCCAGGGGGCTTCACCC.

Comment on this clone: The read terminates 3 residues ahead of where the CDR3 ends, so the germline J gene completes it. The chain has TRBV19 and TRBJ1-2; 9 bases agree with TRBD1. The V segment lost 6 bases and the J segment 5 bases; nucleotides outside the gene matches: 4. CDR1 LNHDA and CDR2 SQIVND come from the germline V gene (reference sequence). CDR3 length: 13 amino acids. CDR3 DNA, as far as it was read: TGTGCCAGTAGAAGGACAGGGGAGTATGGC. It codes for CASRRTGEYG. The entire CDR3 protein is CASRRTGEYGYTF.

About this clone itself: The CDR3 end is not reached by the read, which stops 3 residues before it; the germline J gene fills it in. This chain joins TRBV29-1 and TRBJ1-2, with 7 bases aligning to TRBD1. CDR3 length: 12 amino acids. The V segment lost 8 bases and the J segment 0 bases; nucleotides outside the gene matches: 3. Looked up from germline, CDR1 is SQVTM and CDR2 is ANQGSEA. CDR3 protein: CSFGTANYGYTF. CDR3 DNA, as far as it was read: TGCAGCTTTGGGACAGCTAACTATGGC.